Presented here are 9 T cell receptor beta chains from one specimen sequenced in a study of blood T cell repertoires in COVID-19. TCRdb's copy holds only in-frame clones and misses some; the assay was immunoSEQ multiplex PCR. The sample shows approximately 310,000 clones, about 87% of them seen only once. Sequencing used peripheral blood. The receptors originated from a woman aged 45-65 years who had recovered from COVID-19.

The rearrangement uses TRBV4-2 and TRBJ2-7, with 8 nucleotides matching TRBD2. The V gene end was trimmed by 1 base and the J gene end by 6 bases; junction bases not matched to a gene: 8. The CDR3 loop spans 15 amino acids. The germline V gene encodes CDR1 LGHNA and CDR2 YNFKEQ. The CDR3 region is CASSQGLSGGFEQYF. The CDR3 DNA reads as TGTGCCAGCAGCCAAGGGCTGTCGGGAGGGTTCGAGCAGTACTTC.

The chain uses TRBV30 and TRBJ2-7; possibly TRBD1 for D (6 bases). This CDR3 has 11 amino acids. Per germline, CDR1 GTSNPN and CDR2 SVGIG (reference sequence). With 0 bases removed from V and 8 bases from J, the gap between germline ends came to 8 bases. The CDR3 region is CAWSVRDKQYF. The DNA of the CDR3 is TGTGCCTGGAGTGTCCGGGACAAGCAGTACTTC.

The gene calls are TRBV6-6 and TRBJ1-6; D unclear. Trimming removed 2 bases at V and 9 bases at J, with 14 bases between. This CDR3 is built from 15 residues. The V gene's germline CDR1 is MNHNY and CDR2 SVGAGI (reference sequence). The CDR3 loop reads CASSYGTNSGSPLHF. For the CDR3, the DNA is TGTGCCAGCAGTTACGGAACAAATAGCGGTTCACCCCTCCACTTT.

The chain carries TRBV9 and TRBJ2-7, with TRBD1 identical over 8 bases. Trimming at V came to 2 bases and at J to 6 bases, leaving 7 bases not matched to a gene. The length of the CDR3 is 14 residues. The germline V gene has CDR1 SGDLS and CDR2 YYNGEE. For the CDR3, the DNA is TGTGCCAGCAGCGTTTCAGGGGGCGGAGGCGAGCAGTACTTC. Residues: CASSVSGGGGEQYF.

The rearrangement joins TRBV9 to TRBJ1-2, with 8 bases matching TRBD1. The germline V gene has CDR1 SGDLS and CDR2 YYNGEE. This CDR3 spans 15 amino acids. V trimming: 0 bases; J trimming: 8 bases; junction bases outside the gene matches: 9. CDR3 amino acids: CASSVEGTGLLGYTF. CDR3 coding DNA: TGTGCCAGCAGCGTAGAAGGGACAGGCTTGCTGGGCTACACCTTC.

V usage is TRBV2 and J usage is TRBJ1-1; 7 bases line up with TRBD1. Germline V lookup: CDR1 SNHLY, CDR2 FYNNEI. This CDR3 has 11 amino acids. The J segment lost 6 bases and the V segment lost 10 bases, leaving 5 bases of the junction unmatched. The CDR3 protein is CATDRDAEAFF. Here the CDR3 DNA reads TGTGCCACAGACAGGGACGCTGAAGCTTTCTTT.

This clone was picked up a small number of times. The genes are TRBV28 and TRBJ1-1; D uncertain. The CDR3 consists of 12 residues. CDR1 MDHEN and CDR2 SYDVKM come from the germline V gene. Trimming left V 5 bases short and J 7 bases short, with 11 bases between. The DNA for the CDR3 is TGTGCCAGCAGTACCCGCGGGCTTGAAGCTTTCTTT. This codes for CASSTRGLEAFF.

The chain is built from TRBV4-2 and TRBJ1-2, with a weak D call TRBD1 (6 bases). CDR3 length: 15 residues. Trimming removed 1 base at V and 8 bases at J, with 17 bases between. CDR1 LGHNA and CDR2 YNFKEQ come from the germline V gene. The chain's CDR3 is CASSQGDRFVSGYTF. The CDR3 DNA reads TGTGCCAGCAGCCAAGGAGACAGGTTCGTGAGCGGCTACACCTTC.

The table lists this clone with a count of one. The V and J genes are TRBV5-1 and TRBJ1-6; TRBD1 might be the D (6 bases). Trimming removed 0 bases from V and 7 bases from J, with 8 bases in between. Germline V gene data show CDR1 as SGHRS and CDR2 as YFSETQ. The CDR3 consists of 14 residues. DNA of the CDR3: TGCGCCAGCAGCTTGGGGCAGGGGAATTCACCCCTCCACTTT. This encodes CASSLGQGNSPLHF.